This passage covers 2 T cell receptor beta chains from one sample sequenced in a study of radiation and T cells in renal cell carcinoma. Here immunoSEQ multiplex PCR was the method, and the copy in TCRdb shows in-frame clones only, minus some. Here the sample spans over 85,000 clones, approximately 80% being singletons. Described time point: baseline pretreatment blood. Treatment of the sample: 15 Gy SBRT to primary tumor, nephrectomy 4 weeks later. Sample: blood, taken from a patient whose treatment included radiotherapy and nephrectomy. The receptor source for this set is a man aged 60 to 75 with renal cell carcinoma.

This clone came up a few times. The chain is built from TRBV27 and TRBJ2-7; D is unresolved. The V end was cut by 7 bases, the J end by 5 bases, with 12 bases between. Germline CDR1 MNHEY, CDR2 SMNVEV (reference sequence). The CDR3 runs to 12 residues. CDR3 bases: TGTGCCAGCAACTCTCTGGGGAACGAGCAGTACTTC. Its translation: CASNSLGNEQYF.

The rearrangement links TRBV5-1 to TRBJ1-1; D is unresolved. The CDR3 has 13 residues. Germline CDR1 SGHRS, CDR2 YFSETQ. Trimming left V 7 bases short and J 7 bases short, with 17 bases between. CDR3 bases: TGCGCCAGCCGACCAGCCGGTTTTGATGAAGCTTTCTTT. Translation: CASRPAGFDEAFF.